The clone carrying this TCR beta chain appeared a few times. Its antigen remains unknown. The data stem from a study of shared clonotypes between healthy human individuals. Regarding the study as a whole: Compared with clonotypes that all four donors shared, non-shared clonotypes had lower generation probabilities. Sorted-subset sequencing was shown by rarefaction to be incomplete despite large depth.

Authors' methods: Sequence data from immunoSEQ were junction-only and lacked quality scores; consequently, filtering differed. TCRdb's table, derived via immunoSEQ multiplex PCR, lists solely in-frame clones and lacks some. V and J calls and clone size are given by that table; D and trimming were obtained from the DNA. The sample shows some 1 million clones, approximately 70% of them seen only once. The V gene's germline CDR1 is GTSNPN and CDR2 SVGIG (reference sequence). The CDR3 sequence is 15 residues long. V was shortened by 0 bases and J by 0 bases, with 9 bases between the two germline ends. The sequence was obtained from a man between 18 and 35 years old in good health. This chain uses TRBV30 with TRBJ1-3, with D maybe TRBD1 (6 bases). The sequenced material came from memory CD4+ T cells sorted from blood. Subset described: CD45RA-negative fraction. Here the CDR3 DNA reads TGTGCCTGGAGTGTTGGGGGCTACTCTGGAAACACCATATATTTT. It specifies CAWSVGGYSGNTIYF.